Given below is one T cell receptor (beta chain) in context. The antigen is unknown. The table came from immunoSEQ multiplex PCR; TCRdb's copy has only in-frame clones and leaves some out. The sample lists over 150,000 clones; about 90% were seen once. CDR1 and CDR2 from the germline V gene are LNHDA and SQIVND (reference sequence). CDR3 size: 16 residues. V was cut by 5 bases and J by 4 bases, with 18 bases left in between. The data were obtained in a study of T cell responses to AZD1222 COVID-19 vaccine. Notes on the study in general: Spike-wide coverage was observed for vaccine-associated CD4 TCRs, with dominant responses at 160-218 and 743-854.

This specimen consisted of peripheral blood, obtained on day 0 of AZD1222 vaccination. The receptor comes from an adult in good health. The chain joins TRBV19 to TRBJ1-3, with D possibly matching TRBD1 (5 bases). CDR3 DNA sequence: TGTGCCAGTAGTCACCCTCCGGGACCAGGAGGAAACACCATATATTTT. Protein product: CASSHPPGPGGNTIYF. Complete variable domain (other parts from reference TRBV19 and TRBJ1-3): DGGITQSPKYLFRKEGQNVTLSCEQNLNHDAMYWYRQDPGQGLRLIYYSQIVNDFQKGDIAEGYSVSREKKESFPLTVTSAQKNPTAFYLCASSHPPGPGGNTIYFGEGSWLTVV.